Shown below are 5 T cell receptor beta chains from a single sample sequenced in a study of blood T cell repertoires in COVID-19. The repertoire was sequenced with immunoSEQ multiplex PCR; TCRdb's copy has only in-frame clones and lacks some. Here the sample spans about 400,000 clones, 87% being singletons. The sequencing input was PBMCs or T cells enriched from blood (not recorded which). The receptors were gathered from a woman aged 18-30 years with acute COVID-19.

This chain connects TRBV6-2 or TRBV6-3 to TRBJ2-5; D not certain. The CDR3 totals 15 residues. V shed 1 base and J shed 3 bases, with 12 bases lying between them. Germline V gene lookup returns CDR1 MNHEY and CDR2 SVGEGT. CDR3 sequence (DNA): TGTGCCAGCAGTTACTTTGCGGCTAGGAAAGAGACCCAGTACTTC. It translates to CASSYFAARKETQYF.

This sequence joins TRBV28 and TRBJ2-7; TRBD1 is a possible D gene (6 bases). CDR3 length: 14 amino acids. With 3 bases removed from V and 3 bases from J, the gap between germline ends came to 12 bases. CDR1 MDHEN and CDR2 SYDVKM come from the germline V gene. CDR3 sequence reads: CASSLRGTHYEQYF. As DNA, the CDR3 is TGTGCCAGCAGTTTGAGGGGGACCCACTACGAGCAGTACTTC. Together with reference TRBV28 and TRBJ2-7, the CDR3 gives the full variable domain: DVKVTQSSRYLVKRTGEKVFLECVQDMDHENMFWYRQDPGLGLRLIYFSYDVKMKEKGDIPEGYSVSREKKERFSLILESASTNQTSMYLCASSLRGTHYEQYFGPGTRLTVT.

DNA for the CDR3: TGCAGCGTTGAGAGTGACGGGACAGATACGCAGTATTTT. It is translated as CSVESDGTDTQYF. The chain joins TRBV29-1 to TRBJ2-3; D not certain. The germline CDR1 and CDR2 sequences are SQVTM and ANQGSEA. The CDR3 spans 13 residues. Trimming pared 3 bases from V and 3 bases from J, leaving 10 bases between.

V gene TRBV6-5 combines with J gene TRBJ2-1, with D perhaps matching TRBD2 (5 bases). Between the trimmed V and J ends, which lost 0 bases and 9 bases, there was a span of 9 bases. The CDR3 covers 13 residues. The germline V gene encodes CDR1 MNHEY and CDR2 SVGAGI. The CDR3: CASSYSMAGEQFF. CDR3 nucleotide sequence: TGTGCCAGCAGTTACTCGATGGCGGGTGAGCAGTTCTTC.

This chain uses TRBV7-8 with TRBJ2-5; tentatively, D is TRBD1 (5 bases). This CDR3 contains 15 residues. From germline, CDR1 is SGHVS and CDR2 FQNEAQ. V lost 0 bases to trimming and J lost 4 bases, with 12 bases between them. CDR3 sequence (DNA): TGTGCCAGCAGCTTAGCGCAGGGTCGGTCAGAGACCCAGTACTTC. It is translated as CASSLAQGRSETQYF.